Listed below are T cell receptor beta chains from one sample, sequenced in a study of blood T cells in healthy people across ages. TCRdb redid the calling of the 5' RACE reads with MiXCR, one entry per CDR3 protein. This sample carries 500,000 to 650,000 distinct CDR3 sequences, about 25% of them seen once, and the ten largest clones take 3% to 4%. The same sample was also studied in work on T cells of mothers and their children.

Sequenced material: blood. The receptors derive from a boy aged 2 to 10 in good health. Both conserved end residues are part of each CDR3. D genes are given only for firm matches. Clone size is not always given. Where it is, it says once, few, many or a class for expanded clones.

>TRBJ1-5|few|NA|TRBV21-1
CPRLGQNNQPQHF
TGCCCTCGGTTGGGACAGAACAATCAGCCCCAGCATTTT
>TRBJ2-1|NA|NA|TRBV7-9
CASSSPTGWEYNEQFF
TGTGCCAGCAGCTCCCCCACAGGGTGGGAGTACAATGAGCAGTTCTTC
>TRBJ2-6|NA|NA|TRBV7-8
CASSSGRPSGANVLTF
TGTGCCAGCAGCTCCGGACGACCCTCTGGGGCCAACGTCCTGACTTTC
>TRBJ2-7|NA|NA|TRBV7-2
CASSLDAGIYEQYF
TGTGCCAGCAGCTTAGATGCAGGGATCTACGAGCAGTACTTC
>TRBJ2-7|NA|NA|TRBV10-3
CAISPTGRDNEQYF
TGTGCCATCAGCCCAACAGGCCGGGACAACGAGCAGTACTTC
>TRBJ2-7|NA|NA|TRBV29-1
CSVDGVRGHPYEQYF
TGCAGCGTTGACGGGGTGAGGGGTCACCCCTACGAGCAGTACTTC
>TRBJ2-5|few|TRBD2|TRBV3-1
CASSLLAGAGGETQYF
TGTGCCAGCAGTCTACTAGCGGGAGCAGGGGGAGAGACCCAGTACTTC
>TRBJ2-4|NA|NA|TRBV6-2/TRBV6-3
CASSTTRGWPKNIQYF
TGTGCCAGCAGCACTACCCGTGGGTGGCCCAAAAACATTCAGTACTTC
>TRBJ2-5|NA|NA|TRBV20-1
CSASSPEKETQYF
TGCAGTGCTAGCAGTCCAGAGAAAGAGACCCAGTACTTC
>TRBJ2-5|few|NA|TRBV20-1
CSASGGRQETQYF
TGCAGTGCTAGCGGGGGACGCCAAGAGACCCAGTACTTC
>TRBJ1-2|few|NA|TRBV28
CASSPSGSRGYTF
TGTGCCAGCAGTCCTTCAGGCTCCCGGGGCTACACCTTC
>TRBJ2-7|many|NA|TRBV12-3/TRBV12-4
CASSSPGDEQYF
TGTGCCAGCAGTTCCCCCGGGGACGAGCAGTACTTC
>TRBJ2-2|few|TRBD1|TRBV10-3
CATTGTGLPGELFF
TGTGCCACCACCGGGACAGGGTTGCCCGGGGAGCTGTTTTTT
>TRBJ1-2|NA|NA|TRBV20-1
CSASRDREYGYTF
TGCAGTGCTAGTCGTGACAGAGAATATGGCTACACCTTC
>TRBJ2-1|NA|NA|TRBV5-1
CASSAVGSYNEQFF
TGCGCCAGCAGCGCCGTAGGCTCCTACAATGAGCAGTTCTTC
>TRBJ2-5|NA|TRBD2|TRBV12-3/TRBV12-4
CASSAPGGGETQYF
TGTGCCAGCAGTGCCCCCGGGGGAGGGGAGACCCAGTACTTC
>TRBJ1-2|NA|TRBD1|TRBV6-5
CASSYSTPPQGWTNYGYTF
TGTGCCAGCAGTTACTCGACTCCCCCACAGGGGTGGACTAACTATGGCTACACCTTC
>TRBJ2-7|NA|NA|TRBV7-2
CASMGSYEQYF
TGTGCCAGTATGGGTTCCTACGAGCAGTACTTC
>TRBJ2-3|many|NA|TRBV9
CASSVAGDTQYF
TGTGCCAGCAGCGTCGCGGGGGATACGCAGTATTTT
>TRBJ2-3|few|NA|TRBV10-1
CASSEGATDTQYF
TGCGCCAGCAGTGAAGGGGCGACAGATACGCAGTATTTT
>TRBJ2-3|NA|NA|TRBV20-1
CSAFWGQADTQYF
TGCAGTGCATTCTGGGGGCAGGCAGATACGCAGTATTTT
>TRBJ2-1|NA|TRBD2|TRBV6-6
CASSLGLAGYSNEQFF
TGTGCCAGCAGCCTGGGACTAGCGGGATATTCTAACGAGCAGTTCTTC
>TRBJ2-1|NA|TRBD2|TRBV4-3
CASSQDLSSGYNEQFF
TGCGCCAGCAGCCAAGATCTTTCTAGCGGTTACAATGAGCAGTTCTTC
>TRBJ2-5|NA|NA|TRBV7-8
CASSQSSSVETQYF
TGTGCCAGCAGCCAATCTTCGTCGGTGGAGACCCAGTACTTC
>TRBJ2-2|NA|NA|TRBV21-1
CASSKFDPPGREIAGELFF
TGTGCCAGCAGCAAATTTGACCCTCCGGGGCGGGAAATTGCCGGGGAGCTGTTTTTT